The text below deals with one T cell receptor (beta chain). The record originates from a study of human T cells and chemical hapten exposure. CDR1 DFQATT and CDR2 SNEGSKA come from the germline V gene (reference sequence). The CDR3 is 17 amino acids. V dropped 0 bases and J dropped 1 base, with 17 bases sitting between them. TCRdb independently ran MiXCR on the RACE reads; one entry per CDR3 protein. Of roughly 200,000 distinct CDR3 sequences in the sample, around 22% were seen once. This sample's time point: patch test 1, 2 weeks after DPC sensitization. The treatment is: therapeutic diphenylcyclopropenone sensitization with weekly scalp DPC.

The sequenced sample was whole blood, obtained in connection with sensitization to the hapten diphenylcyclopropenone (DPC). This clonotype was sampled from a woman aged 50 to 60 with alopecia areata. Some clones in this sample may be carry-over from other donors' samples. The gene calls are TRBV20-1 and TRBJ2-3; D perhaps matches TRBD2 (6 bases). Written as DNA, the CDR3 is TGCAGTGCTAGAGATTGGGGAGGCAGGGAGGGCACAGATACGCAGTATTTT. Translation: CSARDWGGREGTDTQYF.